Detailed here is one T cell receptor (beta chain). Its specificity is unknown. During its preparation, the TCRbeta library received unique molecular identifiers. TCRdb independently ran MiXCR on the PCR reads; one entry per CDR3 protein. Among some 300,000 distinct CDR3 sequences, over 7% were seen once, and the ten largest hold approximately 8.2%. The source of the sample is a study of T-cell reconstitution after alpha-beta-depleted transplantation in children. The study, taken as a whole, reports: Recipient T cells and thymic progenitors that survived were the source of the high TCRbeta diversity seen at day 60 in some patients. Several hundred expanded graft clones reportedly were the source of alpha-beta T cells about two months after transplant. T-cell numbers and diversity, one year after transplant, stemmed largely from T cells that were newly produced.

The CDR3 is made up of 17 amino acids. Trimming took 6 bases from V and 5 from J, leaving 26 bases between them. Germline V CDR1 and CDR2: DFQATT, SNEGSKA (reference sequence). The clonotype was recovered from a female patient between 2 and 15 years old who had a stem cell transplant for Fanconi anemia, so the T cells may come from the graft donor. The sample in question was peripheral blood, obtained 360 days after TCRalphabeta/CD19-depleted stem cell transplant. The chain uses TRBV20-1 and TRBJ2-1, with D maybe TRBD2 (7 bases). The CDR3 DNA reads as TGCAGTGCGCCAACTTTGGAGGGGGAGGGCCTCAACAATGAGCAGTTCTTC. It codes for CSAPTLEGEGLNNEQFF.